The clone carrying this TCR beta chain has more than one count but fewer than ten. Sample-barcoded 5' priming and a J-beta primer mix drove a second PCR of roughly 7 to 11 cycles. All samples yielded 3 million or more CDR3-containing paired-end reads. TCRdb reanalysed the 5' RACE reads using MiXCR and keeps one entry per CDR3 protein. Here the sample spans some 1.6 million distinct CDR3 sequences, roughly 32% being singletons. The data were obtained in a study of blood T cells in healthy people across ages. The CDR3 covers 14 residues. The germline V gene has CDR1 DFQATT and CDR2 SNEGSKA (reference sequence). The V and J ends lost 5 bases and 5 bases, in that order; junction bases with no gene match: 9.

V is TRBV20-1 and J is TRBJ1-5, with 7 bases identical to TRBD1. This receptor was identified in a woman aged 25 to 39 in good health. Input material: blood. CDR3 in amino acids: CSALRQGGYQPQHF. Written as DNA, the CDR3 is TGCAGTGCTCTCCGACAGGGAGGGTATCAGCCCCAGCATTTT.